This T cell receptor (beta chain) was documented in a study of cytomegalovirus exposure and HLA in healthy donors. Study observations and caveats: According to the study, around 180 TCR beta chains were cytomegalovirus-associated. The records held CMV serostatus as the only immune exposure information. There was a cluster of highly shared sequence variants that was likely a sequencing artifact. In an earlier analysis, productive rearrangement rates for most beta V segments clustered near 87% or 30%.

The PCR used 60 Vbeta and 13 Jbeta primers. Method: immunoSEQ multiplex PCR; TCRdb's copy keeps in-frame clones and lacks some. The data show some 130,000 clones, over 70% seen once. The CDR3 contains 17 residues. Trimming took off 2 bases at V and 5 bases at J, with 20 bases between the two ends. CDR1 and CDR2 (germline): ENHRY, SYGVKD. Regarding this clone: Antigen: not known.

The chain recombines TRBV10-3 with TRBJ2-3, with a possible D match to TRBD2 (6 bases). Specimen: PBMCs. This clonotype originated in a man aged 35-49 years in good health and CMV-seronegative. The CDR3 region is CAISEPMYPGAKDTQYF. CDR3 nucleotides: TGTGCCATCAGTGAGCCCATGTATCCGGGAGCAAAAGATACGCAGTATTTT.